This T cell receptor (beta chain) was retrieved from a study of Graves' ophthalmopathy and Graves' hyperthyroidism. Pregnancy or lactation, uncontrolled infections and other autoimmune diseases were grounds for excluding patients. For this clonotype: Given the absence of the conserved phenylalanine or tryptophan at the CDR3 end, a read error is likely. No DNA is shown, since the ends of the CDR3 on it are uncertain; the CDR3 is the one TCRdb lists.

Amplified TCR beta CDR3 regions were obtained using RNA transcripts as template. RT-PCR in the first round used HTBI primers; a second-round multiplex PCR followed. One entry per CDR3 protein, called by TCRdb with MiXCR from the multiplex PCR reads. The sample records a few hundred thousand distinct CDR3 sequences, about 40% being singletons. Including both end residues, the CDR3 is 8 amino acids long. The germline V gene encodes CDR1 SQVTM and CDR2 ANQGSEA. The sequence derives from an adult man with Graves' hyperthyroidism. The source material was peripheral blood or thyroid tissue (not recorded which). The chain couples TRBV29-1 to TRBJ1-1. CDR3 sequence reads: CSVGRGMT.